These T cell receptor beta chains were read from a single sample in a study of OX40 agonist ivuxolimab in advanced cancers. Some clones are missing from TCRdb's copy, which holds only in-frame ones; the method was immunoSEQ multiplex PCR. The sample holds 55,000 to 65,000 clones, less than 90% seen once. This material consisted of CD4+ or CD8+ T cells sorted from blood, taken in a trial of the OX40 agonist ivuxolimab. The receptors derive from an adult with an advanced solid tumor such as melanoma, head and neck, liver or kidney cancer. The CDR3 runs from the conserved cysteine through the conserved F or W. Fields, in order: V gene, J gene, D gene, clone size, CDR3 protein, CDR3 DNA. The D gene is left open where the match is weak. Clone size is not always given. Where it is, it says once, few, many or a class for expanded clones.

TRBV14	TRBJ2-7	NA	once	CASSQAKSRRTHEQYF	TGTGCCAGCAGCCAAGCAAAGTCTCGCAGGACCCACGAGCAGTACTTC
TRBV9	TRBJ2-2	NA	NA	CASSVDLRLLEGSGELFF	TGTGCCAGCAGCGTAGATCTTCGCTTGTTAGAAGGGTCCGGGGAGCTGTTTTTT
TRBV19	TRBJ2-1	NA	NA	CASSEGKVSFF	TGTGCCAGTAGCGAAGGCAAGGTTTCGTTCTTC
TRBV7-9	TRBJ1-1	NA	NA	CASSLSELSAFF	TGTGCCAGCAGCTTAAGTGAGTTGAGCGCTTTCTTT
TRBV11-3	TRBJ2-2	TRBD2	NA	CASSLGLAGADGELFF	TGTGCCAGCAGCTTGGGACTAGCGGGAGCGGACGGGGAGCTGTTTTTT
TRBV7-9	TRBJ1-2	NA	NA	CASSPRSGGYTF	TGTGCCAGCAGCCCCAGATCGGGGGGCTACACCTTC
TRBV10-3	TRBJ2-1	NA	once	CAISDSGVTGEQFF	TGTGCCATCAGTGATTCGGGAGTAACGGGTGAGCAGTTCTTC
TRBV7-3	TRBJ2-1	NA	few	CASSPGSGASDEQFF	TGTGCCAGCAGCCCGGGGAGTGGAGCAAGTGATGAGCAGTTCTTC
TRBV9	TRBJ1-4	NA	NA	CASSVSPSGKTNEKLFF	TGTGCCAGCAGCGTAAGCCCCTCAGGGAAAACTAATGAAAAACTGTTTTTT
TRBV5-6	TRBJ2-3	NA	NA	CASSLSPRADTQYF	TGTGCCAGCAGCTTGAGCCCTAGAGCTGATACGCAGTATTTT
TRBV6-1	TRBJ1-1	NA	NA	CASTVGAVTEAFF	TGTGCCAGCACCGTGGGGGCGGTCACTGAAGCTTTCTTT
TRBV30	TRBJ1-2	NA	NA	CAWSVALDLGYTF	TGTGCCTGGAGTGTAGCGCTGGACCTTGGCTACACCTTC
TRBV5-6	TRBJ2-6	NA	NA	CASSLGYEGVRGANVLTF	TGTGCCAGCAGCTTGGGCTATGAGGGGGTACGTGGGGCCAACGTCCTGACTTTC
TRBV9	TRBJ2-1	TRBD2	NA	CASSAGGSGTYNEQFF	TGTGCCAGCAGCGCTGGCGGTAGCGGGACCTACAATGAGCAGTTCTTC
TRBV5-1	TRBJ2-7	NA	NA	CASSLASTYEQYF	TGCGCCAGCAGCTTGGCTTCTACCTACGAGCAGTACTTC
TRBV5-4	TRBJ2-3	NA	NA	CASSRPRDSVTDTQYF	TGTGCCAGCAGCCGACCCCGGGACTCCGTCACAGATACGCAGTATTTT
TRBV5-4	TRBJ2-1	TRBD2	medium-sized	CASSPGAGGPDNEQFF	TGTGCCAGCAGCCCTGGAGCGGGAGGGCCCGACAATGAGCAGTTCTTC
TRBV7-6	TRBJ2-7	NA	NA	CASSLAWGGPYEQYF	TGTGCCAGCAGCTTAGCGTGGGGTGGTCCCTACGAGCAGTACTTC
TRBV7-2	TRBJ2-7	NA	NA	CASSFGGPYEQYF	TGTGCCAGCAGCTTCGGCGGTCCCTACGAGCAGTACTTC
TRBV14	TRBJ2-7	TRBD2	medium-sized	CASSPPLLAGVSEQYF	TGTGCCAGCAGCCCGCCATTACTAGCGGGAGTATCCGAGCAGTACTTC
TRBV9	TRBJ2-2	TRBD2	NA	CASSAGLADTGELFF	TGTGCCAGCAGCGCGGGACTAGCGGACACCGGGGAGCTGTTTTTT
TRBV29-1	TRBJ1-2	NA	NA	CSVDRDYTF	TGCAGCGTTGACAGGGACTACACCTTC
TRBV4-1	TRBJ1-5	NA	NA	CASSGAGFYNQPQHF	TGCGCCAGCAGCGGGGCCGGGTTCTACAATCAGCCCCAGCATTTT
TRBV2	TRBJ2-1	TRBD1	NA	CASSASRGRVEQFF	TGTGCCAGCAGTGCCTCTAGGGGGCGGGTTGAGCAGTTCTTC
TRBV4-3	TRBJ2-3	NA	NA	CASSQDRGGTDTQYF	TGCGCCAGCAGCCAAGACAGGGGGGGCACAGATACGCAGTATTTT
TRBV5-5	TRBJ2-2	TRBD2	NA	CASSLLAGLNTGELFF	TGTGCCAGCAGCTTACTAGCGGGACTGAACACCGGGGAGCTGTTTTTT
TRBV7-9	TRBJ2-3	TRBD2	NA	CAGSSGDVDTQYF	TGTGCAGGGTCTAGCGGGGATGTAGATACGCAGTATTTT
TRBV5-6	TRBJ2-7	NA	NA	CASSAQGTPYEQYF	TGTGCCAGTTCCGCGCAGGGAACCCCCTACGAGCAGTACTTC
TRBV21-1	TRBJ2-7	NA	NA	CASSLGQGYYEQYF	TGTGCCAGCAGTCTGGGACAGGGATACTACGAGCAGTACTTC
TRBV28	TRBJ2-7	TRBD2	NA	CASRTSGRTYEQYF	TGTGCCAGCAGAACTAGCGGGAGGACCTACGAGCAGTACTTC
TRBV19	TRBJ2-6	NA	NA	CASSSQAGANVLTF	TGTGCCAGTAGTAGTCAGGCTGGGGCCAACGTCCTGACTTTC
TRBV7-9	TRBJ1-1	NA	once	CASSVRGTNTEAFF	TGTGCCAGCAGCGTGCGGGGTACGAACACTGAAGCTTTCTTT